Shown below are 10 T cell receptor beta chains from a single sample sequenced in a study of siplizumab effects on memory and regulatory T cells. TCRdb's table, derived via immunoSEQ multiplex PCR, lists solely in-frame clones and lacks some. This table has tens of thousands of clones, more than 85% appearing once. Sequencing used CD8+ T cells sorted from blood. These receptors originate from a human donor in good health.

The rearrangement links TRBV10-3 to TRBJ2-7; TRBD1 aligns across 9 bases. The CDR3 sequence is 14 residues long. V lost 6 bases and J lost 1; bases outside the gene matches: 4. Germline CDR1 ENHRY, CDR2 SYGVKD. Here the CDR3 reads CAISGTGISYEQYF. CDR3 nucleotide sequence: TGTGCCATCAGCGGGACAGGGATTTCCTACGAGCAGTACTTC.

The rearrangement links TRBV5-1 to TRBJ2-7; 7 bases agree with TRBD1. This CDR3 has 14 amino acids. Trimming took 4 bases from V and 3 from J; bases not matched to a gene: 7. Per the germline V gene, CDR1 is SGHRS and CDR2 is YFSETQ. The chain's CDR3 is CASSPARTGYEQYF. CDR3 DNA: TGCGCCAGCAGCCCGGCGCGGACAGGCTACGAGCAGTACTTC.

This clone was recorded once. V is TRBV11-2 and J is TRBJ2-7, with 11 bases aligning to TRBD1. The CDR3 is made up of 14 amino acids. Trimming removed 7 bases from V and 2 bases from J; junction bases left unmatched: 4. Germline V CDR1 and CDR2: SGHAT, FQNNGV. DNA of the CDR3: TGTGCCAGCACCCCGGGACAGGGGGCCTACGAGCAGTACTTC. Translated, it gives CASTPGQGAYEQYF. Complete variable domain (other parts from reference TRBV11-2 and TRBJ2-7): EAGVAQSPRYKIIEKRQSVAFWCNPISGHATLYWYQQILGQGPKLLIQFQNNGVVDDSQLPKDRFSAERLKGVDSTLKIQPAKLEDSAVYLCASTPGQGAYEQYFGPGTRLTVT.

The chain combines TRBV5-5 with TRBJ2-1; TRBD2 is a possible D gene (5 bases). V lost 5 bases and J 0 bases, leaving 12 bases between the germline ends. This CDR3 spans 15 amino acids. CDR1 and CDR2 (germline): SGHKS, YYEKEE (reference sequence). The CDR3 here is CASSSDWSSYNEQFF. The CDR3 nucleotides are TGTGCCAGCAGTTCGGACTGGAGCTCCTACAATGAGCAGTTCTTC.

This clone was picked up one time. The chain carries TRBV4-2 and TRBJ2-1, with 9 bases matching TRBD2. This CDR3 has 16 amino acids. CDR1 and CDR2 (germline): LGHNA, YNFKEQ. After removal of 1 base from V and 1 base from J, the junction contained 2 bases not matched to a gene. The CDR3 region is CASSQGLAGSYNEQFF. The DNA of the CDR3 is TGTGCCAGCAGCCAAGGGCTAGCGGGGTCCTACAATGAGCAGTTCTTC.

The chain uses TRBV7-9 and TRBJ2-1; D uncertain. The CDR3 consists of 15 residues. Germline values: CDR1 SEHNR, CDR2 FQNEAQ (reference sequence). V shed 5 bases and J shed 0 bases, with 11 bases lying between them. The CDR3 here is CASSRPSSSYNEQFF. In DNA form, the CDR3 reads TGTGCCAGCAGCCGTCCTTCGAGCTCCTACAATGAGCAGTTCTTC.

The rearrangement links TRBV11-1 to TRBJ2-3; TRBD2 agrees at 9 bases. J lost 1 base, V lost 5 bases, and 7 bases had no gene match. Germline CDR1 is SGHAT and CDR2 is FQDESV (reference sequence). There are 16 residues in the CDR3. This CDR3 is CASSGPASGGTDTQYF. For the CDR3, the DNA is TGTGCCAGCAGCGGCCCGGCTAGCGGGGGCACAGATACGCAGTATTTT. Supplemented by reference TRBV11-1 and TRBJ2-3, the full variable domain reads EAEVAQSPRYKITEKSQAVAFWCDPISGHATLYWYRQILGQGPELLVQFQDESVVDDSQLPKDRFSAERLKGVDSTLKIQPAELGDSAMYLCASSGPASGGTDTQYFGPGTRLTVL.

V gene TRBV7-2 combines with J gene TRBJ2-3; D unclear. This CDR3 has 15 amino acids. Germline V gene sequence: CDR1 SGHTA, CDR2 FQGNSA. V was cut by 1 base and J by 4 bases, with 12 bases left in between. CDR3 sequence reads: CASSLDGYRSDTQYF. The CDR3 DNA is TGTGCCAGCAGCTTAGACGGCTACCGTTCAGATACGCAGTATTTT.

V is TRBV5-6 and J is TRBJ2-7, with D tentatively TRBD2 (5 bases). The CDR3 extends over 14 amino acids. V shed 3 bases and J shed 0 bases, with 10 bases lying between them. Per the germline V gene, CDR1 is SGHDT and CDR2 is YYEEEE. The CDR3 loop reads CASSSDWSSYEQYF. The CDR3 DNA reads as TGTGCCAGCAGCTCGGACTGGAGCTCCTACGAGCAGTACTTC.

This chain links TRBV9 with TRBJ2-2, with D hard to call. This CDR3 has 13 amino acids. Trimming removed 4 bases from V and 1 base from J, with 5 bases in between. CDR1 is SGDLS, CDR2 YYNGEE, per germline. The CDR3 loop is CASSPGNTGELFF. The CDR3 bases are TGTGCCAGCAGCCCAGGGAACACCGGGGAGCTGTTTTTT.